Below, 13 T cell receptor beta chains from the same sample are listed, as sequenced in a study of blood T cell repertoires in COVID-19. Sequencing was performed with immunoSEQ multiplex PCR; in TCRdb, only in-frame clones are kept and a portion is missing. The sample consists of 200,000 to 250,000 clones, 90% of them appearing once. Sequencing used peripheral blood. Source of these receptors: a man between 25 and 39 years old with COVID-19, enrolled during active disease.

This clone showed up just a few times. V usage is TRBV12-3 or TRBV12-4 and J usage is TRBJ1-1; D unclear. V dropped 7 bases and J dropped 4 bases, with 10 bases sitting between them. This CDR3 region has 12 residues. CDR3 coding DNA: TGTGCCAGCACCGTTGCAGGCACTGAAGCTTTCTTT. Protein: CASTVAGTEAFF.

This sequence joins TRBV27 and TRBJ2-1, with 16 bases aligning to TRBD2. The germline gives CDR1 MNHEY, CDR2 SMNVEV (reference sequence). The CDR3 extends over 18 amino acids. V gave up 4 bases and J gave up 9 bases; unmatched junction bases: 12. The CDR3: CASSSTGTSGRAGGEQFF. The CDR3 DNA reads TGTGCCAGCAGTTCCACCGGGACTAGCGGGAGGGCAGGGGGTGAGCAGTTCTTC.

The rearrangement uses TRBV19 and TRBJ2-1; TRBD2 aligns across 11 bases. The V gene's germline CDR1 is LNHDA and CDR2 SQIVND (reference sequence). The V gene end was trimmed by 3 bases and the J gene end by 9 bases; junction bases not matched to a gene: 7. The CDR3 covers 15 residues. The CDR3 sequence is CASSILLAGASEQFF. DNA of the CDR3: TGTGCCAGTAGTATTTTACTAGCGGGAGCTTCTGAGCAGTTCTTC.

The chain links TRBV11-2 to TRBJ1-4; D might be TRBD1 (6 bases). Germline CDR1 is SGHAT and CDR2 is FQNNGV. The CDR3 extends over 14 amino acids. The V end was cut by 4 bases, the J end by 7 bases, with 13 bases between. The CDR3 protein is CASSSLGGVEKLFF. CDR3 bases: TGTGCCAGCAGCTCTCTAGGGGGGGTTGAAAAACTGTTTTTT.

The chain has TRBV28 and TRBJ1-1, with a possible D match to TRBD1 (5 bases). CDR1 MDHEN and CDR2 SYDVKM come from the germline V gene. The CDR3 totals 12 residues. Deletions cut 1 base from V and 8 bases from J, with 8 bases between. CDR3 coding DNA: TGTGCCAGCAGTTTATCAGGGTTGGAAGCTTTCTTT. Its translation is CASSLSGLEAFF.

The V gene is TRBV6-5, the J gene TRBJ2-7, with D hard to call. The CDR3 loop spans 14 amino acids. The germline V gene has CDR1 MNHEY and CDR2 SVGAGI. The V gene lost 7 bases and the J gene lost 7 bases, with 20 bases spanning the gap. CDR3 nucleotide sequence: TGTGCCAGCAAAGATCGGCCTATCTCGGGTGAGCAGTACTTC. Protein: CASKDRPISGEQYF.

This chain uses TRBV5-5 with TRBJ1-1, with 9 bases identical to TRBD1. This CDR3 is built from 17 residues. CDR1 is SGHKS, CDR2 YYEKEE, per germline (reference sequence). V shed 5 bases, J shed 3 bases, and the junction held 14 bases outside the gene matches. CDR3 protein: CASRRHTGGQTDTEAFF. The CDR3 DNA follows: TGTGCCAGCAGACGACACACAGGGGGCCAGACGGACACTGAAGCTTTCTTT.

The rearrangement uses TRBV2 and TRBJ1-1; TRBD1 agrees at 7 bases. J gave up 1 base and V 7 bases, and 6 bases lay outside the gene matches. Germline loops: CDR1 SNHLY, CDR2 FYNNEI. The CDR3 is 14 residues long. The CDR3: CASTPQGRNTEAFF. In DNA form, the CDR3 reads TGTGCCAGCACGCCACAGGGGCGGAACACTGAAGCTTTCTTT.

V and J are TRBV21-1 and TRBJ2-1; the table's D call, TRBD1, has no DNA check behind it. TRBV21-1 has pseudogene status. CDR3 size: 15 residues. In nucleotides, the CDR3 is TGTGCCAGCAGCAAAAAGGGGGCCTCCTACAATGAGCAGTTCTTC. Translating it yields CASSKKGASYNEQFF.

V and J are TRBV2 and TRBJ1-2; TRBD1 agrees at 7 bases. The CDR3 is made up of 12 amino acids. Trimming removed 10 bases from V and 8 bases from J; junction bases left unmatched: 10. Looked up from germline, CDR1 is SNHLY and CDR2 is FYNNEI. The CDR3 DNA is TGTGCCACCAGCCTTTACAGGGGAGGCTACACCTTC. It codes for CATSLYRGGYTF.

The sample holds one count of this clone. The J gene is TRBJ1-6, the V gene TRBV5-8, with 9 bases fitting TRBD1. Germline CDR1 is SGHTS and CDR2 is YDEGEE. The CDR3 is made up of 17 amino acids. The V segment lost 4 bases and the J segment 1 base; nucleotides outside the gene matches: 6. The CDR3 loop is CASSPWTGESYNSPLHF. The CDR3 DNA follows: TGTGCCAGCAGCCCGTGGACAGGGGAGTCCTATAATTCACCCCTCCACTTT.

This chain connects TRBV24-1 to TRBJ1-3; the match to TRBD1 covers 7 bases. CDR1 is KGHDR, CDR2 SFDVKD, per germline. V gave up 4 bases and J gave up 1 base; unmatched junction bases: 6. The CDR3 has 16 residues. The CDR3 DNA sequence: TGTGCCACCAGTGAAGGCCCAGGGGGATCTGGAAACACCATATATTTT. Translated, it gives CATSEGPGGSGNTIYF.

This sequence joins TRBV6-5 and TRBJ2-7, with TRBD2 matching over 8 bases. With 7 bases clipped from V and 0 bases from J, the junction kept 8 bases outside the gene matches. The CDR3 covers 15 residues. CDR1 and CDR2 from the germline V gene are MNHEY and SVGAGI. The CDR3 region is CASMVSSGFSYEQYF. Here the CDR3 DNA reads TGTGCCAGCATGGTTTCTAGCGGGTTCTCCTACGAGCAGTACTTC.